These 32 T cell receptor beta chains were all obtained from the same sample, sequenced in a study of radiotherapy plus CTLA-4 blockade in lung cancer (dated by TCRdb to between 2018 and 2020). The receptor library was made with the immunoSEQ multiplex PCR assay. TCRdb took over this immuneACCESS table, retaining in-frame rearrangements with V and J assigned. Such tables are incomplete; in checked studies, under half of the missing clones stem from an unresolved V gene, and the remainder is unexplained. The sample data list some 52,000 clones, and approximately 79% of these were observed just once. 3.2% of the sample is taken by the ten largest. This specimen was peripheral blood, taken from a patient treated with radiotherapy plus ipilimumab. The receptor set was obtained from a human donor with non-small cell lung cancer who had a partial response to radiotherapy plus ipilimumab.

V gene TRBV14 combines with J gene TRBJ1-1; D ambiguous. This CDR3 region has 14 residues. CDR1 is SGHDN, CDR2 FVKESK, per germline. V gave up 0 bases and J gave up 5 bases, with 10 bases separating them. The CDR3 sequence is CASSQDPGSTEAFF. The CDR3 DNA is TGTGCCAGCAGCCAAGATCCGGGTAGTACTGAAGCTTTCTTT.

The V call is TRBV7-2, the J call TRBJ2-2; 9 bases agree with TRBD2. With V trimmed by 2 bases and J by 6 bases, 13 bases remained unmatched. The CDR3 loop spans 18 amino acids. Per the germline V gene, CDR1 is SGHTA and CDR2 is FQGNSA. Here the CDR3 DNA reads TGTGCCAGCAGCTTACGGTCCGGCGGGGGGGCGTTAGCCGGGGAGCTGTTTTTT. The encoded protein is CASSLRSGGGALAGELFF.

The rearrangement links TRBV5-1 to TRBJ2-1, with 12 bases matching TRBD2. V was clipped by 4 bases and J by 4 bases; unmatched bases: 3. In germline, CDR1 is SGHRS, CDR2 YFSETQ. There are 15 residues in the CDR3. The CDR3, as DNA: TGCGCCAGCAGCAAACTAGCGGGGGGATACAATGAGCAGTTCTTC. It translates to CASSKLAGGYNEQFF.

The genes are TRBV10-3 and TRBJ1-1; 12 positions agree with TRBD1. The germline V gene encodes CDR1 ENHRY and CDR2 SYGVKD. The junction had 4 bases not matched to a gene; V was cut back by 3 bases and J by 2 bases. The CDR3 length is 16 residues. The CDR3 sequence is CAISDRDRGLNTEAFF. DNA for the CDR3: TGTGCCATCAGTGACAGGGACAGGGGGCTTAACACTGAAGCTTTCTTT.

V is TRBV7-2 and J is TRBJ1-2; D possibly corresponds to TRBD1 (6 bases). Germline V gives CDR1 SGHTA, CDR2 FQGNSA. This CDR3 is built from 16 residues. The germline V and J ends were trimmed by 6 bases and 3 bases, with 20 bases remaining between them. CDR3 DNA: TGTGCCAGCAGTAACAGGGCAATGGAACCGTACTATGGCTACACCTTC. It specifies CASSNRAMEPYYGYTF.

The genes are TRBV9 and TRBJ1-4; 8 bases are shared with TRBD1. The CDR3 spans 17 residues. The trim removed 0 bases at V and 7 bases at J, leaving 11 bases unmatched. Per germline, CDR1 SGDLS and CDR2 YYNGEE. CDR3 sequence reads: CASSVAATGALGEKLFF. CDR3 sequence (DNA): TGTGCCAGCAGCGTAGCCGCGACAGGGGCGCTTGGTGAAAAACTGTTTTTT.

The rearrangement joins TRBV7-2 to TRBJ2-7; 12 bases align to TRBD2. Germline CDR1 is SGHTA and CDR2 is FQGNSA. J was trimmed by 7 bases and V by 5 bases; bases with no gene match: 18. This CDR3 has 18 residues. CDR3 protein: CASSGATGASGGAREQYF. The DNA for the CDR3 is TGTGCCAGCAGCGGTGCGACAGGCGCTAGCGGGGGGGCGAGGGAGCAGTACTTC.

The chain employs TRBV7-2 and TRBJ2-3, with 15 positions matching TRBD2. CDR3 size: 18 residues. Germline CDR1 and CDR2: SGHTA and FQGNSA. V shed 5 bases, J shed 4 bases, and the junction held 10 bases outside the gene matches. The CDR3 nucleotides are TGTGCCAGCAGCGCCCGGACTAGCGGGGGGGCTTTGGCAGATACGCAGTATTTT. As protein: CASSARTSGGALADTQYF.

The chain employs TRBV6-1 and TRBJ2-7; tentatively, D is TRBD2 (5 bases). The CDR3 runs 13 residues. Germline CDR1 reads MNHNS; CDR2 reads SASEGT. V was trimmed by 2 bases and J by 7 bases, leaving 12 bases between them. CDR3 bases: TGTGCCAGCAGTGAACGGGGTACTCCAGAGCAGTACTTC. It yields the protein CASSERGTPEQYF.

This clone was observed a handful of times. The chain recombines TRBV4-3 with TRBJ2-1; no firm D call. The V end was cut by 0 bases, the J end by 0 bases, with 6 bases between. The germline gives CDR1 LGHNA, CDR2 YSLEER. The CDR3 has 15 amino acids. The CDR3 protein is CASSQEPSSYNEQFF. CDR3 sequence (DNA): TGCGCCAGCAGCCAAGAACCTAGCTCCTACAATGAGCAGTTCTTC.

V and J are TRBV29-1 and TRBJ2-3, with D possibly being TRBD1 (5 bases). The CDR3 spans 15 residues. Per germline, CDR1 SQVTM and CDR2 ANQGSEA. Trimming stripped 7 bases from V and 0 bases from J, with 17 bases between. The CDR3 is CSALPQGRSTDTQYF. The CDR3 bases are TGCAGCGCTCTCCCCCAGGGCCGTAGCACAGATACGCAGTATTTT.

The gene calls are TRBV27 and TRBJ2-7; the D gene is possibly TRBD2 (5 bases). CDR1 MNHEY and CDR2 SMNVEV come from the germline V gene (reference sequence). There are 16 residues in the CDR3. V lost 3 bases to trimming and J lost 2 bases, with 17 bases between them. The CDR3 here is CASSLGRAPPAYEQYF. CDR3 nucleotide sequence: TGTGCCAGCAGTTTGGGGAGAGCCCCACCCGCCTACGAGCAGTACTTC.

The V call is TRBV6-5, the J call TRBJ2-7; 10 bases are shared with TRBD1. CDR3 size: 15 residues. Germline CDR1 and CDR2: MNHEY and SVGAGI. V shed 2 bases, J shed 4 bases, and the junction held 5 bases outside the gene matches. This CDR3 reads CASSYGTGDLYEQYF. For the CDR3, the DNA is TGTGCCAGCAGTTACGGGACAGGGGACCTTTACGAGCAGTACTTC.

J is TRBJ1-2 and V is TRBV10-3; possible D gene TRBD1, 6 bases. This CDR3 comprises 15 residues. Trimming left V 10 bases short and J 3 bases short, with 21 bases between. Germline V gene sequence: CDR1 ENHRY, CDR2 SYGVKD. For the CDR3, the DNA is TGTGCCACCACCGGGGTCGGGGGGCGAGACTATGGCTACACCTTC. Protein: CATTGVGGRDYGYTF.

With regard to this clone: One base away lies a much larger clone, so this may be a sequencing read error. The chain joins TRBV7-2 to TRBJ2-5; D unclear. The J call is doubtful: the DNA matches TRBJ2-7 better. CDR1 is SGHTA and CDR2 is FQGNSA in the germline V gene. The CDR3 is made up of 11 amino acids. CDR3 nucleotides: TGTGCCAGCAGCTTAGAGTACGAGCAGTACTTC. This encodes CASSLEYEQYF.

This chain uses TRBV6-6 with TRBJ1-1; possible D gene TRBD1, 6 bases. The V gene's germline CDR1 is MNHNY and CDR2 SVGAGI (reference sequence). V was clipped by 0 bases and J by 1 base, with 12 bases between them. The length of the CDR3 is 16 residues. The CDR3, as DNA: TGTGCCAGCAGTTACTCGAGCCAGGGACAGAACACTGAAGCTTTCTTT. Amino acids: CASSYSSQGQNTEAFF.

This sequence joins TRBV18 and TRBJ2-5; D unclear. Germline values: CDR1 KGHSH, CDR2 LQKENI. The germline V and J ends were trimmed by 1 base and 4 bases, with 7 bases remaining between them. The CDR3 contains 13 residues. CDR3 sequence reads: CASSPRARETQYF. CDR3 nucleotides: TGTGCCAGCTCACCACGGGCCAGAGAGACCCAGTACTTC.

The chain is built from TRBV7-8 and TRBJ2-7; TRBD2 matches 10 bases. The CDR3 consists of 14 residues. Trimming removed 7 bases from V and 2 bases from J; junction bases left unmatched: 5. The germline V gene encodes CDR1 SGHVS and CDR2 FQNEAQ. CDR3 DNA: TGTGCCAGCACAGCTAGCGGGGGTACCTACGAGCAGTACTTC. Translated, it gives CASTASGGTYEQYF.

The chain joins TRBV28 to TRBJ2-7; tentatively, D is TRBD1 (5 bases). Germline V gives CDR1 MDHEN, CDR2 SYDVKM. V lost 4 bases and J lost 3, with 25 bases in between. The length of the CDR3 is 18 residues. CDR3 in DNA: TGTGCCAGCAGTTCTGGGGCCTTCATGTCATCATCCCTCTACGAGCAGTACTTC. Its translation: CASSSGAFMSSSLYEQYF.

The chain carries TRBV15 and TRBJ1-2; a possible D gene is TRBD1 (5 bases). The CDR3 length is 14 residues. The ends were cut back, 1 base at V and 2 bases at J, with 8 bases in the middle. CDR1 and CDR2 from the germline V gene are LNHNV and YYDKDF (reference sequence). The CDR3 loop is CATSRGAGNYGYTF. Written as DNA, the CDR3 is TGTGCCACCAGCAGAGGGGCAGGGAACTATGGCTACACCTTC.

In this sample, this clone turned up once. The chain combines TRBV6-5 with TRBJ2-7, with D possibly being TRBD1 (6 bases). Germline V gene sequence: CDR1 MNHEY, CDR2 SVGAGI. The CDR3 is made up of 13 amino acids. V gave up 7 bases and J gave up 2 bases, with 12 bases separating them. CDR3 bases: TGTGCCAGCACCCTTGGGGACACCTACGAGCAGTACTTC. Residues: CASTLGDTYEQYF.

V is TRBV5-1 and J is TRBJ1-2, with D maybe TRBD1 (6 bases). The V gene's germline CDR1 is SGHRS and CDR2 YFSETQ. V was shortened by 1 base and J by 5 bases, with 12 bases between the two germline ends. This CDR3 has 14 residues. CDR3 coding DNA: TGCGCCAGCAGCTTGAACAGGGTCGGTTATGGCTACACCTTC. This gives the protein CASSLNRVGYGYTF. The full variable domain, rest sourced from reference TRBV5-1 and TRBJ1-2, is KAGVTQTPRYLIKTRGQQVTLSCSPISGHRSVSWYQQTPGQGLQFLFEYFSETQRNKGNFPGRFSGRQFSNSRSEMNVSTLELGDSALYLCASSLNRVGYGYTFGSGTRLTVV.

J is TRBJ1-1 and V is TRBV29-1, with D perhaps matching TRBD1 (6 bases). Germline lookup yields CDR1 SQVTM and CDR2 ANQGSEA. The V gene lost 6 bases and the J gene lost 1 base, with 12 bases spanning the gap. This CDR3 has 13 amino acids. CDR3 amino acids: CSVADSPNTEAFF. The CDR3 coding sequence is TGCAGCGTGGCGGACAGCCCGAACACTGAAGCTTTCTTT.

The CDR3 loop reads CASSSPPGTLRTEQYF. The CDR3 DNA reads as TGTGCCAGCAGTTCACCACCGGGGACTTTGAGGACCGAGCAGTACTTC. This chain joins TRBV28 and TRBJ2-7, with D possibly matching TRBD2 (6 bases). The CDR3 has 16 amino acids. V was clipped by 4 bases and J by 6 bases, with 22 bases between them. Per germline, CDR1 MDHEN and CDR2 SYDVKM.

This chain connects TRBV7-3 to TRBJ2-2; 8 bases map to TRBD1. After removal of 6 bases from V and 1 base from J, the junction contained 4 bases not matched to a gene. This CDR3 spans 15 amino acids. Germline CDR1 reads SGHTA; CDR2 reads FQGTGA. The CDR3 reads CASRSDRENTGELFF. The CDR3 DNA reads TGTGCCAGCAGGTCGGACAGGGAGAACACCGGGGAGCTGTTTTTT.

The chain joins TRBV10-2 to TRBJ1-5; D unclear. CDR1 and CDR2 (germline): WSHSY, SAAADI. The CDR3 loop spans 10 amino acids. Trimming cost V 8 bases and J 5 bases, with 4 bases left between them. CDR3: CASGDQPQHF. CDR3 coding DNA: TGCGCCAGCGGAGATCAGCCCCAGCATTTT.

The sample holds one count of this clone. The J gene is TRBJ1-1, the V gene TRBV7-6, with a possible D match to TRBD1 (6 bases). With 3 bases removed from V and 1 base from J, the gap between germline ends came to 9 bases. The CDR3 length is 14 residues. Germline V gene sequence: CDR1 SGHVS, CDR2 FNYEAQ. Here the CDR3 reads CASSFGQTNTEAFF. CDR3 nucleotides: TGTGCCAGCAGCTTCGGACAGACGAACACTGAAGCTTTCTTT. Full variable domain (outside the CDR3, taken from reference TRBV7-6 and TRBJ1-1): GAGVSQSPRYKVTKRGQDVALRCDPISGHVSLYWYRQALGQGPEFLTYFNYEAQQDKSGLPNDRFSAERPEGSISTLTIQRTEQRDSAMYRCASSFGQTNTEAFFGQGTRLTVV.

The genes are TRBV29-1 and TRBJ2-5, with 8 positions matching TRBD1. The J call is uncertain, as TRBJ2-7 better fits the DNA end. Germline V gives CDR1 SQVTM, CDR2 ANQGSEA. The CDR3 consists of 15 residues. The CDR3 reads CSVEDRDRGGYEQYF. In DNA form, the CDR3 reads TGCAGCGTTGAAGACCGAGACAGGGGAGGCTACGAGCAGTACTTC.

This clone was seen only once. This rearrangement joins TRBV19 to TRBJ2-7, with a tentative D call TRBD1 (6 bases). Trimming took 2 bases from V and 2 from J, leaving 10 bases between them. CDR1 LNHDA and CDR2 SQIVND come from the germline V gene (reference sequence). The CDR3 is 14 amino acids. CDR3 region: CASSITGSTYEQYF. CDR3 sequence (DNA): TGTGCCAGTAGTATAACAGGGTCTACCTACGAGCAGTACTTC.

The V and J genes are TRBV6-5 and TRBJ1-2, with D hard to call. This CDR3 has 10 residues. In germline, CDR1 is MNHEY, CDR2 SVGAGI. V lost 5 bases to trimming and J lost 8 bases, with 6 bases between them. The CDR3 DNA reads TGTGCCAGCAGTGCGGTCGGCTACACCTTC. It translates to CASSAVGYTF.

This chain joins TRBV7-3 and TRBJ2-1; D is undetermined. Trimming stripped 1 base from V and 7 bases from J, with 8 bases between. Germline assignment: CDR1 SGHTA and CDR2 FQGTGA. This CDR3 spans 13 amino acids. The CDR3 nucleotides read TGTGCCAGCAGCTTAAATACAGTGAATGAGCAGTTCTTC. It translates to CASSLNTVNEQFF.

This clone was found a few times. The V and J genes are TRBV11-3 and TRBJ2-7; 10 nucleotides line up with TRBD2. Germline loops: CDR1 SGHNT, CDR2 YENEEA. This CDR3 has 16 residues. The V gene end was trimmed by 3 bases and the J gene end by 3 bases; junction bases not matched to a gene: 8. This chain's CDR3 is CASSFPTSGSFYEQYF. The CDR3 DNA is TGTGCCAGCAGCTTCCCGACTAGCGGGTCCTTCTACGAGCAGTACTTC.